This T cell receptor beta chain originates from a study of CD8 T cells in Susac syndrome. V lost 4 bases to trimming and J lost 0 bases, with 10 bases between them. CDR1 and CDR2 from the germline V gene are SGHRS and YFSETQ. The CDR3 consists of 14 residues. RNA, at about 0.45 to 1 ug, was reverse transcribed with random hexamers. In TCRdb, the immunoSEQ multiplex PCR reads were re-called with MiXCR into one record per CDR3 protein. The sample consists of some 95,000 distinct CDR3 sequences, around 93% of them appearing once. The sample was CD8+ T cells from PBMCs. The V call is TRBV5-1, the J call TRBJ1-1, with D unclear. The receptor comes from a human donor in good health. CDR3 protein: CASSEGRLNTEAFF. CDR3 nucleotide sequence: TGCGCCAGCAGCGAAGGACGGTTGAACACTGAAGCTTTCTTT.